Listed below are T cell receptor beta chains from one sample, sequenced in a study of identical twins. TCRdb called the 5' RACE reads again in MiXCR, with one record for every CDR3 protein. The sample contains over 550,000 distinct CDR3 sequences, under 8.5% of which appear only once. The data were also submitted as part of a second study, on yellow fever vaccine responses in identical twins.

Sequenced sample: PBMCs. The source of these receptors is a woman aged 18-29 years in good health. Each CDR3 is given with its conserved first and last residue. D genes are given only for firm matches. The size of a clone is reported for some rows only, either as once, few or many, or as a class for expanded clones.

j_gene: TRBJ1-1
d_gene: TRBD1
v_gene: TRBV11-3
abundance: few
CDR3nt: TGTGCCAGCAGCCCATCCGACAGGGGAGACACTGAAGCTTTCTTT
CDR3aa: CASSPSDRGDTEAFF

j_gene: TRBJ1-1
d_gene: TRBD1
v_gene: TRBV29-1
abundance: NA
CDR3nt: TGCAGCGTTGGGTGGGTACAGGGGGTAATGGCTTTCTTT
CDR3aa: CSVGWVQGVMAFF

j_gene: TRBJ2-5
d_gene: TRBD2
v_gene: TRBV6-1
abundance: few
CDR3nt: TGTGCCAGCAGTGAGGGAGGGGCAGAGACCCAGTACTTC
CDR3aa: CASSEGGAETQYF

j_gene: TRBJ1-2
d_gene: NA
v_gene: TRBV5-1
abundance: many
CDR3nt: TGCGCCAGCAGCGGGGACCCTGCCTATGGCTACACCTTC
CDR3aa: CASSGDPAYGYTF

j_gene: TRBJ2-5
d_gene: NA
v_gene: TRBV7-9
abundance: NA
CDR3nt: TGTGCCAGCACCGACGGTAGGGGCAGAGAGACCCAGTACTTC
CDR3aa: CASTDGRGRETQYF

j_gene: TRBJ1-1
d_gene: NA
v_gene: TRBV6-1
abundance: NA
CDR3nt: TGTGCCAGCAGTCCCACGACCAAACTGAACACTGAAGCTTTCTTT
CDR3aa: CASSPTTKLNTEAFF

j_gene: TRBJ1-5
d_gene: NA
v_gene: TRBV6-1
abundance: many
CDR3nt: TGTGCCAGCAGTGTTCAGTTGTGGCCCGCAGGGGCAAATCAGCCCCAGCATTTT
CDR3aa: CASSVQLWPAGANQPQHF

j_gene: TRBJ2-1
d_gene: TRBD2
v_gene: TRBV4-1
abundance: NA
CDR3nt: TGCGCCAGCAGCCAAGACGGGCTAGCGGGAGGAGATAGGAATGAGCAGTTCTTC
CDR3aa: CASSQDGLAGGDRNEQFF

j_gene: TRBJ2-5
d_gene: TRBD2
v_gene: TRBV20-1
abundance: many
CDR3nt: TGCAGTGCTCCCCCCCAATTAGCGGGGGGGCCGGTGGGTCAAGAGACCCAGTACTTC
CDR3aa: CSAPPQLAGGPVGQETQYF

j_gene: TRBJ2-7
d_gene: NA
v_gene: TRBV20-1
abundance: many
CDR3nt: TGCAGTGCTAGAGGGGGCTACGAGCAGTACTTC
CDR3aa: CSARGGYEQYF

j_gene: TRBJ2-2
d_gene: NA
v_gene: TRBV12-3/TRBV12-4
abundance: many
CDR3nt: TGTGCCGGGGGCTTGGGGGGCACCGGGGAGCTGTTTTTT
CDR3aa: CAGGLGGTGELFF

j_gene: TRBJ1-4
d_gene: TRBD1
v_gene: TRBV4-1
abundance: many
CDR3nt: TGCGCCAGCAGCCGGACAGGACCTATTGTTATAGAAAAACTGTTTTTT
CDR3aa: CASSRTGPIVIEKLFF

j_gene: TRBJ1-2
d_gene: NA
v_gene: TRBV9
abundance: few
CDR3nt: TGTGCCAGCAGCGTAGTCTCGCACTATGGCTACACCTTC
CDR3aa: CASSVVSHYGYTF

j_gene: TRBJ2-1
d_gene: NA
v_gene: TRBV29-1
abundance: many
CDR3nt: TGCAGCGTCCCGGGGGTTAGCTCCTACAATGAGCAGTTCTTC
CDR3aa: CSVPGVSSYNEQFF

j_gene: TRBJ1-5
d_gene: NA
v_gene: TRBV10-3
abundance: NA
CDR3nt: TGTGCCATCAGTCCAGGAGACCAGCCCCAGCATTTT
CDR3aa: CAISPGDQPQHF

j_gene: TRBJ2-7
d_gene: TRBD1
v_gene: TRBV10-1
abundance: many
CDR3nt: TGCGCCAGCGGACCGGGACAGGGCTACGAGCAGTACTTC
CDR3aa: CASGPGQGYEQYF

j_gene: TRBJ2-2
d_gene: NA
v_gene: TRBV5-1
abundance: many
CDR3nt: TGCGCCAGCAGCTTTCCGGGACGGACGAACACCGGGGAGCTGTTTTTT
CDR3aa: CASSFPGRTNTGELFF

j_gene: TRBJ2-5
d_gene: NA
v_gene: TRBV12-3/TRBV12-4
abundance: few
CDR3nt: TGTGCCAGCACCCGAGGGGGGGGGGAGACCCAGTACTTC
CDR3aa: CASTRGGGETQYF

j_gene: TRBJ2-7
d_gene: TRBD2
v_gene: TRBV28
abundance: NA
CDR3nt: TGTGCCAGCAGTCGGGCTAGCGGGAGTCTCTACGAGCAGTACTTC
CDR3aa: CASSRASGSLYEQYF

j_gene: TRBJ2-7
d_gene: NA
v_gene: TRBV20-1
abundance: few
CDR3nt: TGCAGTGCTAGGGGGGCCAGCGGGGCCACCTACGAGCAGTACTTC
CDR3aa: CSARGASGATYEQYF

j_gene: TRBJ2-7
d_gene: NA
v_gene: TRBV3-1
abundance: many
CDR3nt: TGTGCCAGCAGCCAAGGCGCCTACGAGCAGTACTTC
CDR3aa: CASSQGAYEQYF

j_gene: TRBJ2-1
d_gene: TRBD1
v_gene: TRBV29-1
abundance: NA
CDR3nt: TGCAGCGTTGATGGGGACAGGGGGAATGAGCAGTTCTTC
CDR3aa: CSVDGDRGNEQFF

j_gene: TRBJ2-2
d_gene: NA
v_gene: TRBV2
abundance: many
CDR3nt: TGTGCCAGCCAGAGGGACACATCCACCGGGGAGCTGTTTTTT
CDR3aa: CASQRDTSTGELFF

j_gene: TRBJ2-3
d_gene: NA
v_gene: TRBV5-1
abundance: few
CDR3nt: TGCGCCAGCAGCTTGGACGGCGGGACTAGCACAGATACGCAGTATTTT
CDR3aa: CASSLDGGTSTDTQYF

j_gene: TRBJ2-1
d_gene: NA
v_gene: TRBV20-1
abundance: NA
CDR3nt: TGCAGTGCTATGTCGGGAACTTATGATGAGCAGTTCTTC
CDR3aa: CSAMSGTYDEQFF

j_gene: TRBJ2-1
d_gene: TRBD1
v_gene: TRBV27
abundance: many
CDR3nt: TGTGCCAGCAGTTCGGGTACAGGGGCCCACAATGAGCAGTTCTTC
CDR3aa: CASSSGTGAHNEQFF

j_gene: TRBJ1-5
d_gene: TRBD1
v_gene: TRBV7-9
abundance: many
CDR3nt: TGTGCCACCTCTGGGGGACAGGGCAATCAGCCCCAGCATTTT
CDR3aa: CATSGGQGNQPQHF

j_gene: TRBJ2-4
d_gene: NA
v_gene: TRBV6-5
abundance: NA
CDR3nt: TGTGCCAGCAGTTACTCGAAGGCCCCCTCGTCCAAAAACATTCAGTACTTC
CDR3aa: CASSYSKAPSSKNIQYF

j_gene: TRBJ2-3
d_gene: NA
v_gene: TRBV2
abundance: NA
CDR3nt: TGTGCCAGCAACGGCCCTAGCCGCACAGATACGCAGTATTTT
CDR3aa: CASNGPSRTDTQYF

j_gene: TRBJ1-1
d_gene: TRBD1
v_gene: TRBV29-1
abundance: NA
CDR3nt: TGCAGCACTATCGACAGGGTGAACACTGAAGCTTTCTTT
CDR3aa: CSTIDRVNTEAFF

j_gene: TRBJ2-3
d_gene: NA
v_gene: TRBV18
abundance: few
CDR3nt: TGTGCCAGCTCACGGCTCTACACAGATACGCAGTATTTT
CDR3aa: CASSRLYTDTQYF

j_gene: TRBJ2-2
d_gene: NA
v_gene: TRBV6-1
abundance: few
CDR3nt: TGTGCCAGCAGACAGGGGTTACTAGCAACCGGGGAGCTGTTTTTT
CDR3aa: CASRQGLLATGELFF

j_gene: TRBJ1-3
d_gene: TRBD1
v_gene: TRBV12-3/TRBV12-4
abundance: NA
CDR3nt: TGTGCCACAGCTTTGGGGACAGGGGCCACTGGAAACACCATATATTTT
CDR3aa: CATALGTGATGNTIYF

j_gene: TRBJ1-2
d_gene: TRBD1
v_gene: TRBV5-1
abundance: few
CDR3nt: TGCGCCAGCAGCCAGGGACAGCCTGCCTATGGCTACACCTTC
CDR3aa: CASSQGQPAYGYTF

j_gene: TRBJ2-5
d_gene: NA
v_gene: TRBV5-1
abundance: many
CDR3nt: TGCGCCAGCAGCTTGTTAGGCAGTCAAGAGACCCAGTACTTC
CDR3aa: CASSLLGSQETQYF

j_gene: TRBJ1-2
d_gene: TRBD1
v_gene: TRBV10-3
abundance: NA
CDR3nt: TGTGCCATCAGTCGGGACAGCCTGATAGGCTACACCTTC
CDR3aa: CAISRDSLIGYTF

j_gene: TRBJ1-1
d_gene: NA
v_gene: TRBV18
abundance: many
CDR3nt: TGTGCCAGCTCCCTCAGTCCTTTGAACACTGAAGCTTTCTTT
CDR3aa: CASSLSPLNTEAFF

j_gene: TRBJ2-3
d_gene: TRBD2
v_gene: TRBV2
abundance: few
CDR3nt: TGTGCCAGCAGTGAGAGGCGGGAGGGAGGCCCCCTAGATACGCAGTATTTT
CDR3aa: CASSERREGGPLDTQYF

j_gene: TRBJ1-2
d_gene: NA
v_gene: TRBV29-1
abundance: few
CDR3nt: TGCAGCGTTGAAGCTGTTGTAGGGCTTAGGGATGGCTACACCTTC
CDR3aa: CSVEAVVGLRDGYTF

j_gene: TRBJ2-1
d_gene: TRBD2
v_gene: TRBV5-1
abundance: many
CDR3nt: TGCGCCAGCAGCTTCACCACTAGCGGGCAGGGGAATGAGCAGTTCTTC
CDR3aa: CASSFTTSGQGNEQFF

j_gene: TRBJ1-5
d_gene: NA
v_gene: TRBV29-1
abundance: few
CDR3nt: TGCAGCGTTGTTACAGGGTTCGGTCAGCCCCAGCATTTT
CDR3aa: CSVVTGFGQPQHF

j_gene: TRBJ2-1
d_gene: TRBD1
v_gene: TRBV29-1
abundance: NA
CDR3nt: TGCAGCGTTGATGGCAGGGGGTCCTACAATGAGCAGTTCTTC
CDR3aa: CSVDGRGSYNEQFF

j_gene: TRBJ2-7
d_gene: TRBD2
v_gene: TRBV29-1
abundance: few
CDR3nt: TGCAGCGTTGAAGATCGATCACTAGCGGGAGGCTACGAGCAGTACTTC
CDR3aa: CSVEDRSLAGGYEQYF

j_gene: TRBJ1-1
d_gene: TRBD1
v_gene: TRBV6-5
abundance: many
CDR3nt: TGTGCCAGCAGTAACCGGGACAGGAGGGAAGCTTTCTTT
CDR3aa: CASSNRDRREAFF

j_gene: TRBJ2-5
d_gene: NA
v_gene: TRBV11-2
abundance: NA
CDR3nt: TGTGCCAGCAGCTTAGGTGCCTGGACCCAAGAGACCCAGTACTTC
CDR3aa: CASSLGAWTQETQYF

j_gene: TRBJ2-1
d_gene: TRBD1
v_gene: TRBV6-2/TRBV6-3
abundance: NA
CDR3nt: TGTGCCAGCAGCCCCACAGGGGACACCCGCCAAGGGGAGCAGTTCTTC
CDR3aa: CASSPTGDTRQGEQFF

j_gene: TRBJ2-1
d_gene: NA
v_gene: TRBV18
abundance: NA
CDR3nt: TGTGCCAGCTCACCCCAATCCTACAATGAGCAGTTCTTC
CDR3aa: CASSPQSYNEQFF

j_gene: TRBJ2-1
d_gene: TRBD2
v_gene: TRBV10-1
abundance: NA
CDR3nt: TGCGCCAGCAGTGCGGGCGGGAGCGGGGACAATGAGCAGTTCTTC
CDR3aa: CASSAGGSGDNEQFF

j_gene: TRBJ1-2
d_gene: TRBD1
v_gene: TRBV5-1
abundance: many
CDR3nt: TGCGCCAGCAGCTCCAAACAGGGGAATAACTATGGCTACACCTTC
CDR3aa: CASSSKQGNNYGYTF

j_gene: TRBJ2-2
d_gene: NA
v_gene: TRBV20-1
abundance: many
CDR3nt: TGCAGTGCTAGGAGGACCGGACGAACCGGGGAGCTGTTTTTT
CDR3aa: CSARRTGRTGELFF

j_gene: TRBJ2-1
d_gene: NA
v_gene: TRBV25-1
abundance: NA
CDR3nt: TGTGCCAGCAGTGAGCAAAACAATGAGCAGTTCTTC
CDR3aa: CASSEQNNEQFF

j_gene: TRBJ2-1
d_gene: TRBD2
v_gene: TRBV11-2
abundance: NA
CDR3nt: TGTGCCAGCAGCTCCGCGGGAGCCGGGACTGGGGTATACAATGAGCAGTTCTTC
CDR3aa: CASSSAGAGTGVYNEQFF

j_gene: TRBJ2-3
d_gene: TRBD2
v_gene: TRBV6-5
abundance: NA
CDR3nt: TGTGCCAGCATTTTAGCGGGGGGCCGCACAGATACGCAGTATTTT
CDR3aa: CASILAGGRTDTQYF

j_gene: TRBJ2-3
d_gene: TRBD1
v_gene: TRBV20-1
abundance: NA
CDR3nt: TGCAGTGCCCGGACCGGGACAGGCACAGATACGCAGTATTTT
CDR3aa: CSARTGTGTDTQYF

j_gene: TRBJ2-1
d_gene: TRBD2
v_gene: TRBV20-1
abundance: few
CDR3nt: TGCAGTGCTTCGACTAGCGGGAGCTATGAGCAGTTCTTC
CDR3aa: CSASTSGSYEQFF

j_gene: TRBJ1-2
d_gene: NA
v_gene: TRBV7-9
abundance: few
CDR3nt: TGTGCCAGCAGCTTATTTGAGGAAAACTATGGCTACACCTTC
CDR3aa: CASSLFEENYGYTF

j_gene: TRBJ2-3
d_gene: NA
v_gene: TRBV14
abundance: NA
CDR3nt: TGTGCCAGCAGCCAAGATCGCGTAGGGACACATTTT
CDR3aa: CASSQDRVGTHF

j_gene: TRBJ2-1
d_gene: NA
v_gene: TRBV20-1
abundance: few
CDR3nt: TGCAGTGCTAGAGTCTCCCAGGGGAGCTCCTACAATGAGCAGTTCTTC
CDR3aa: CSARVSQGSSYNEQFF

j_gene: TRBJ1-5
d_gene: TRBD1
v_gene: TRBV7-9
abundance: few
CDR3nt: TGTGCCAGCAGCGTAGACAGGGCAGAATATAGCAATCAGCCCCAGCATTTT
CDR3aa: CASSVDRAEYSNQPQHF

j_gene: TRBJ1-2
d_gene: NA
v_gene: TRBV29-1
abundance: many
CDR3nt: TGCAGCGTTGACCCGACCGGAGTTGGGATTGGCTACACCTTC
CDR3aa: CSVDPTGVGIGYTF